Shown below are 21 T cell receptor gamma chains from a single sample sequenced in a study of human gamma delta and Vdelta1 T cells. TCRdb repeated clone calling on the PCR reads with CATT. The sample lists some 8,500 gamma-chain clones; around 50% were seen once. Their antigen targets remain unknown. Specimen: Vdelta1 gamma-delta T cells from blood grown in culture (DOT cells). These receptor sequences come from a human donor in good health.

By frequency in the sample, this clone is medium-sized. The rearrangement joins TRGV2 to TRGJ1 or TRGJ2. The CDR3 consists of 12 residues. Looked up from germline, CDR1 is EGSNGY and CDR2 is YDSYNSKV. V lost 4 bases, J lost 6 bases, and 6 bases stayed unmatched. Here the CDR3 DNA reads TGTGCCACCTGGGAAAGGAGTTATAAGAAACTCTTT. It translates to CATWERSYKKLF.

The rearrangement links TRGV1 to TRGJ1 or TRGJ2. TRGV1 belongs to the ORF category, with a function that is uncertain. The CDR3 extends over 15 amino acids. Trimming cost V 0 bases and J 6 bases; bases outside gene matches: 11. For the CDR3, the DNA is TGTGCCACCTGGGACAGGCTAGTATCGGGTTATAAGAAACTCTTT. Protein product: CATWDRLVSGYKKLF.

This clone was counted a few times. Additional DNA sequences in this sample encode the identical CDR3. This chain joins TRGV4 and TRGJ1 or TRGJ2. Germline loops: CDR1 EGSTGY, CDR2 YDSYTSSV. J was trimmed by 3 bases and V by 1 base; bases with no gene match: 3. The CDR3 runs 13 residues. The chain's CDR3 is CATWDGLYYKKLF. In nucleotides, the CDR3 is TGTGCCACCTGGGATGGCCTTTATTATAAGAAACTCTTT.

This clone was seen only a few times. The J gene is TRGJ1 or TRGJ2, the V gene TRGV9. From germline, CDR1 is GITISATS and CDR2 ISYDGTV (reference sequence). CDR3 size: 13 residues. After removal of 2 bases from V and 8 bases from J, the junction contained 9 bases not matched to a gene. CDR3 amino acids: CALWEALGDKKLF. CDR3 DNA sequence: TGTGCCTTGTGGGAGGCCCTTGGGGATAAGAAACTCTTT.

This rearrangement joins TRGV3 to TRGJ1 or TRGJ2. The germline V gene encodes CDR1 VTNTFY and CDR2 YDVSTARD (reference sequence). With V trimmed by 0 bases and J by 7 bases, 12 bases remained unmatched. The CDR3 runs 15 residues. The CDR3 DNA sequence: TGTGCCACCTGGGACAGGCCCCCCCATTGGTATAAGAAACTCTTT. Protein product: CATWDRPPHWYKKLF.

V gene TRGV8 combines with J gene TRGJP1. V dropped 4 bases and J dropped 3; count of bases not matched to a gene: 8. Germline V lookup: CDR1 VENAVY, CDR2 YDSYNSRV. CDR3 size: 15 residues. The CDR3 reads CATWDLDATGWFKIF. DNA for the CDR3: TGTGCCACCTGGGACCTGGATGCCACTGGTTGGTTCAAGATATTT.

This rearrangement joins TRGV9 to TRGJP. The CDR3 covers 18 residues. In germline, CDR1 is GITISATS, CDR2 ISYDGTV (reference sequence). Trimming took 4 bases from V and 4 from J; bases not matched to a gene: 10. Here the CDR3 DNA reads TGTGCCTTGTGGGATCATAGAAAACAAGAGTTGGGCAAAAAAATCAAGGTATTT. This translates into CALWDHRKQELGKKIKVF.

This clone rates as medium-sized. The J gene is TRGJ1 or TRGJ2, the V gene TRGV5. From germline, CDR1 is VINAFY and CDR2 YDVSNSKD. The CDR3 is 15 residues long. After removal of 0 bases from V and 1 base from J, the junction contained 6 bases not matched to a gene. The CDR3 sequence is CATWDRKNNYYKKLF. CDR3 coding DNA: TGTGCCACCTGGGACAGGAAAAATAATTATTATAAGAAACTCTTT.

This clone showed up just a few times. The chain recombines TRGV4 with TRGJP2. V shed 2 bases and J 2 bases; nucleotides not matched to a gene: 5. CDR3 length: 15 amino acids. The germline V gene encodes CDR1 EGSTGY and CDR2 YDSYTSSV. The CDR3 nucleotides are TGTGCCACCTGGGATGCGGTGAGTAGTGATTGGATCAAGACGTTT. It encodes CATWDAVSSDWIKTF.

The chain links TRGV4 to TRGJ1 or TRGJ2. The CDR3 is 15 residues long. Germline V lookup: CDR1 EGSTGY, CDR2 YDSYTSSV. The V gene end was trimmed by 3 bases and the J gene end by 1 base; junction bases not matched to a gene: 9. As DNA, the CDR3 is TGTGCCACCTGGGATCCGGGCCGTAATTATTATAAGAAACTCTTT. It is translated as CATWDPGRNYYKKLF.

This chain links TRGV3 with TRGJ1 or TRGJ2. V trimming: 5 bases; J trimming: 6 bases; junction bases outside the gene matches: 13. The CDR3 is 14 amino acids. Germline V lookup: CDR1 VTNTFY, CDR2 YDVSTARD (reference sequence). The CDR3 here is CATWVKPLPYKKLF. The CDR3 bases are TGTGCCACCTGGGTCAAGCCCCTCCCTTATAAGAAACTCTTT.

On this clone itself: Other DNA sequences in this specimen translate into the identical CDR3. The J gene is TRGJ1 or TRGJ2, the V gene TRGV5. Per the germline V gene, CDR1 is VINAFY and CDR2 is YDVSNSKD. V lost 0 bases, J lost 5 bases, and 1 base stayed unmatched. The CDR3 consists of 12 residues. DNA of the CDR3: TGTGCCACCTGGGACAGGAATTATAAGAAACTCTTT. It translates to CATWDRNYKKLF.

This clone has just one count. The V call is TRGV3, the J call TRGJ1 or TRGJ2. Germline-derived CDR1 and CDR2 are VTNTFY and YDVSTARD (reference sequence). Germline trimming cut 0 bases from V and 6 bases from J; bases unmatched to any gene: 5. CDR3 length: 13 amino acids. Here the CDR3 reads CATWDRRIYKKLF. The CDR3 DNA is TGTGCCACCTGGGACAGGCGAATTTATAAGAAACTCTTT.

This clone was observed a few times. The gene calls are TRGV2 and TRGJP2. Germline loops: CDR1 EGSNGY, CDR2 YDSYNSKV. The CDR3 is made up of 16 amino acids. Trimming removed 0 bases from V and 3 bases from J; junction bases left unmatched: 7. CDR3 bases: TGTGCCACCTGGGACGGGCCCCCTCGTAGTGATTGGATCAAGACGTTT. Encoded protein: CATWDGPPRSDWIKTF.

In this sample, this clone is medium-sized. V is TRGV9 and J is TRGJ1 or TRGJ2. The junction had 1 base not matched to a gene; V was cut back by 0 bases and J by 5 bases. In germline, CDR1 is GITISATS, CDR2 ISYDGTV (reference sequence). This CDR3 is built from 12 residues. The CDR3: CALWEVNYKKLF. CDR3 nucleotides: TGTGCCTTGTGGGAGGTGAATTATAAGAAACTCTTT.

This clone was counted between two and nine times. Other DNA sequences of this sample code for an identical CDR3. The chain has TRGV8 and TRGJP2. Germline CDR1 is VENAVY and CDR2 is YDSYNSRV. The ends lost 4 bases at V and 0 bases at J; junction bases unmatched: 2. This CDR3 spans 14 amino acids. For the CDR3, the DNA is TGTGCCACCTGGGACTATAGTAGTGATTGGATCAAGACGTTT. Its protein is CATWDYSSDWIKTF.

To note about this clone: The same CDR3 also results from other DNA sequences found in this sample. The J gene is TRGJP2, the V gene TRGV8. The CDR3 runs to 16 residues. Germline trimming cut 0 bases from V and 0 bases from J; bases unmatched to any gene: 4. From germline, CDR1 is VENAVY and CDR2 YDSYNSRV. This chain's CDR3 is CATWDRPYSSDWIKTF. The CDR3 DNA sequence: TGTGCCACCTGGGATAGGCCTTATAGTAGTGATTGGATCAAGACGTTT.

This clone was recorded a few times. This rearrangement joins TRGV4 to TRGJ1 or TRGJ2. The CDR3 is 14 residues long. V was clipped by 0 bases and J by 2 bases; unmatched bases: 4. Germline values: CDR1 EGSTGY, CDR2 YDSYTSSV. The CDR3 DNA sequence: TGTGCCACCTGGGATGGGCTAGATTATTATAAGAAACTCTTT. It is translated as CATWDGLDYYKKLF.

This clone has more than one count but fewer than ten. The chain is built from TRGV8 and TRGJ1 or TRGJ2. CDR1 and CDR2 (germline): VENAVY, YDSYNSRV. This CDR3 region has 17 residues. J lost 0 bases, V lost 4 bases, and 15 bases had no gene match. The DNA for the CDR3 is TGTGCCACCTGGGAAACCCCTAAAGGGGCGAATTATTATAAGAAACTCTTT. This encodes CATWETPKGANYYKKLF.

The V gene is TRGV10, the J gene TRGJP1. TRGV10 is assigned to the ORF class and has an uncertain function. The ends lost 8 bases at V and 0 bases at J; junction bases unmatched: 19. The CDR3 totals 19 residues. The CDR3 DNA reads TGTGCTGCGTGGGATTATAACCCCCTGCTTTATACCACTGGTTGGTTCAAGATATTT. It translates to CAAWDYNPLLYTTGWFKIF.

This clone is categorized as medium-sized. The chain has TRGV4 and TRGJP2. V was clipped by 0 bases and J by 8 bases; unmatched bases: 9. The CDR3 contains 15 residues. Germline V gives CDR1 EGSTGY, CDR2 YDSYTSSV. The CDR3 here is CATWDGPGGDWIKTF. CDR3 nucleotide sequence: TGTGCCACCTGGGATGGGCCCGGAGGAGATTGGATCAAGACGTTT.